These 29 T cell receptor beta chains were all obtained from the same sample, sequenced in a study of control samples from healthy donors and cancer patients. This table comes from immunoSEQ multiplex PCR, and its TCRdb copy is limited to in-frame clones, with some not included. The repertoire holds about 52,000 clones, with approximately 95% as singletons. Input material: blood. These receptors were taken from a man aged 30 to 45 in good health.

The genes are TRBV6-5 and TRBJ2-7; perhaps TRBD2 as D (6 bases). Trimming cost V 3 bases and J 9 bases, with 15 bases left between them. The CDR3 totals 13 residues. The germline gives CDR1 MNHEY, CDR2 SVGAGI. CDR3 nucleotides: TGTGCCAGCAGTTATGGGGCTGCCGGGGGGCAGTACTTC. It translates to CASSYGAAGGQYF.

Here the CDR3 reads CASSLPRGELFF. CDR3 sequence (DNA): TGTGCCAGCAGCTTACCAAGAGGGGAGCTGTTTTTT. The chain combines TRBV7-9 with TRBJ2-2; D remains ambiguous. The V and J ends lost 2 bases and 8 bases respectively, with 6 bases between them. This CDR3 has 12 residues. Germline assignment: CDR1 SEHNR and CDR2 FQNEAQ (reference sequence).

The V gene is TRBV18, the J gene TRBJ1-2, with a tentative D call TRBD1 (5 bases). The CDR3 is 15 amino acids. Per the germline V gene, CDR1 is KGHSH and CDR2 is LQKENI. The V end lost 2 bases, the J end lost 8 bases, and 18 bases lay between the germline ends. The CDR3 is CASSPLRRGPEGYTF. The CDR3 region has the DNA TGTGCCAGCTCACCATTACGGCGGGGACCCGAGGGCTACACCTTC.

This sequence joins TRBV5-1 and TRBJ2-7; 11 bases match TRBD2. This CDR3 has 15 amino acids. Germline-derived CDR1 and CDR2 are SGHRS and YFSETQ. After removal of 4 bases from V and 2 bases from J, the junction contained 5 bases not matched to a gene. CDR3: CASSGGLADPYEQYF. The CDR3 DNA sequence: TGCGCCAGCAGCGGGGGACTAGCGGACCCCTACGAGCAGTACTTC.

The chain recombines TRBV7-3 with TRBJ2-1, with D maybe TRBD2 (6 bases). V lost 5 bases and J lost 1, with 18 bases in between. The CDR3 is 17 amino acids. The germline V gene encodes CDR1 SGHTA and CDR2 FQGTGA. CDR3 nucleotides: TGTGCCAGCAGCCCACGTAGCTGGAGGGTTTCCTACAATGAGCAGTTCTTC. It encodes CASSPRSWRVSYNEQFF.

The V and J genes are TRBV6-2 or TRBV6-3 and TRBJ1-1; TRBD1 agrees at 9 bases. The germline gives CDR1 MNHEY, CDR2 SVGEGT. With V trimmed by 0 bases and J by 3 bases, 5 bases remained unmatched. The CDR3 covers 16 residues. The CDR3 coding sequence is TGTGCCAGCAGTTACTCGAGGACAGGGGATTACACTGAAGCTTTCTTT. As protein: CASSYSRTGDYTEAFF.

The chain couples TRBV27 to TRBJ2-3; 11 bases are a match to TRBD2. V dropped 2 bases and J dropped 1; count of bases not matched to a gene: 2. There are 16 residues in the CDR3. Germline loops: CDR1 MNHEY, CDR2 SMNVEV (reference sequence). CDR3 in amino acids: CASSLLAGGRTDTQYF. CDR3 coding DNA: TGTGCCAGCAGTTTACTAGCGGGAGGACGCACAGATACGCAGTATTTT.

The chain has TRBV18 and TRBJ1-1, with unresolved D. Germline loops: CDR1 KGHSH, CDR2 LQKENI. This CDR3 is 14 amino acids long. With 2 bases removed from V and 2 bases from J, the gap between germline ends came to 9 bases. CDR3 nucleotides: TGTGCCAGCTCACCAAACAGACTAAACACTGAAGCTTTCTTT. Protein sequence: CASSPNRLNTEAFF.

The chain has TRBV19 and TRBJ2-1; 8 nucleotides align to TRBD2. In germline, CDR1 is LNHDA, CDR2 SQIVND (reference sequence). V was pared by 1 base and J by 7 bases, with 15 bases of the junction left unmatched. This CDR3 is 18 amino acids long. CDR3 region: CASSIGRPGGLLWNEQFF. CDR3 nucleotide sequence: TGTGCCAGTAGTATAGGGAGGCCGGGAGGGCTTCTCTGGAATGAGCAGTTCTTC.

The chain is built from TRBV15 and TRBJ2-6; D unclear. The CDR3 covers 15 residues. V was clipped by 5 bases and J by 0 bases, with 8 bases between them. Per germline, CDR1 LNHNV and CDR2 YYDKDF (reference sequence). The CDR3 DNA reads as TGTGCCACCAGCCGACGCGACTCTGGGGCCAACGTCCTGACTTTC. Encoded protein: CATSRRDSGANVLTF.

The chain combines TRBV28 with TRBJ1-1; D ambiguous. Germline V CDR1 and CDR2: MDHEN, SYDVKM. The CDR3 consists of 14 residues. The V end was cut by 1 base, the J end by 9 bases, with 15 bases between. The CDR3 DNA is TGTGCCAGCAGTTTATATCTACGTCTTGCAAAAGCTTTCTTT. This translates into CASSLYLRLAKAFF.

The gene calls are TRBV4-1 and TRBJ2-7; 9 nucleotides match TRBD1. The CDR3 is 17 amino acids. Per the germline V gene, CDR1 is MGHRA and CDR2 is YSYEKL. V was clipped by 1 base and J by 3 bases; unmatched bases: 10. In DNA, the CDR3 is TGCGCCAGCAGCCAAGGTTCCCGGACAGGGGCGATCTACGAGCAGTACTTC. This translates into CASSQGSRTGAIYEQYF.

The chain has TRBV10-2 and TRBJ2-5; a possible D gene is TRBD2 (6 bases). Germline values: CDR1 WSHSY, CDR2 SAAADI. This CDR3 contains 14 residues. The V gene lost 7 bases and the J gene lost 7 bases, with 19 bases spanning the gap. CDR3 region: CASIALGTGGTQYF. The CDR3 region has the DNA TGCGCCAGCATTGCCCTGGGGACTGGAGGGACCCAGTACTTC.

There are a few counts of this clone. The genes are TRBV6-4 and TRBJ1-5, with TRBD1 as a possible D gene (6 bases). CDR3 size: 13 residues. Trimming left V 3 bases short and J 3 bases short, with 6 bases between. CDR1 MRHNA and CDR2 SNTAGT come from the germline V gene. The chain's CDR3 is CASSEGANQPQHF. Written as DNA, the CDR3 is TGTGCCAGCAGTGAGGGGGCCAATCAGCCCCAGCATTTT.

The chain's CDR3 is CASSLIYAGGSSTDTQYF. CDR3 DNA sequence: TGTGCCAGCAGTTTAATTTACGCGGGAGGCTCTAGCACAGATACGCAGTATTTT. The chain joins TRBV28 to TRBJ2-3; 8 nucleotides line up with TRBD2. V dropped 2 bases and J dropped 0; count of bases not matched to a gene: 10. CDR3 size: 18 residues. The germline V gene has CDR1 MDHEN and CDR2 SYDVKM.

The sample holds one count of this clone. This chain joins TRBV21-1 and TRBJ2-1. TRBV21-1 corresponds to a pseudogene. The CDR3 runs to 12 residues. Here the CDR3 reads CASSKDVCEQFF. CDR3 bases: TGTGCCAGCAGCAAAGACGTCTGTGAGCAGTTCTTC.

The rearrangement uses TRBV4-1 and TRBJ2-1, with 8 bases identical to TRBD1. From germline, CDR1 is MGHRA and CDR2 YSYEKL. V was pared by 3 bases and J by 10 bases, with 17 bases of the junction left unmatched. This CDR3 is built from 17 residues. CDR3 sequence: CASSQDWDVQGAIEQFF. CDR3 DNA: TGCGCCAGCAGCCAGGACTGGGACGTCCAGGGGGCTATAGAGCAGTTCTTC.

The chain combines TRBV27 with TRBJ2-5; 8 bases align to TRBD2. Germline CDR1 MNHEY, CDR2 SMNVEV (reference sequence). The CDR3 has 15 residues. The V and J ends lost 1 base and 5 bases, in that order; junction bases with no gene match: 6. CDR3 nucleotides: TGTGCCAGCAGTTTATATTCCGGGAGGGTGGAGACCCAGTACTTC. This encodes CASSLYSGRVETQYF.

The chain is built from TRBV29-1 and TRBJ2-1; D gene ambiguous. Per germline, CDR1 SQVTM and CDR2 ANQGSEA. With 3 bases removed from V and 15 bases from J, the gap between germline ends came to 12 bases. This CDR3 has 10 residues. The CDR3 loop reads CSVEKGSLFF. In nucleotides, the CDR3 is TGCAGCGTTGAGAAAGGGTCTCTGTTCTTC.

The gene calls are TRBV30 and TRBJ2-1; 9 bases are a match to TRBD1. The germline V gene has CDR1 GTSNPN and CDR2 SVGIG (reference sequence). With 7 bases clipped from V and 0 bases from J, the junction kept 10 bases outside the gene matches. This CDR3 spans 16 amino acids. The CDR3 bases are TGTGCCTTGGACAGGGGCAGGGGCAACTCCTACAATGAGCAGTTCTTC. Translation gives CALDRGRGNSYNEQFF. Filled out from reference TRBV30 and TRBJ2-1, the complete variable domain reads SQTIHQWPATLVQPVGSPLSLECTVEGTSNPNLYWYRQAAGRGLQLLFYSVGIGQISSEVPQNLSASRPQDRQFILSSKKLLLSDSGFYLCALDRGRGNSYNEQFFGPGTRLTVL.

The gene calls are TRBV15 and TRBJ2-5; TRBD2 agrees at 11 bases. V trimming: 2 bases; J trimming: 4 bases; junction bases outside the gene matches: 9. Germline lookup yields CDR1 LNHNV and CDR2 YYDKDF (reference sequence). The CDR3 is 17 amino acids. The CDR3 DNA reads as TGTGCCACCAGCAGACTAGCGGGAGGTGGGGTTGTAGAGACCCAGTACTTC. This gives the protein CATSRLAGGGVVETQYF.

The V call is TRBV10-1, the J call TRBJ2-1, with 10 bases identical to TRBD2. Germline lookup yields CDR1 WNHNN and CDR2 SYGVQD (reference sequence). Trimming took 4 bases from V and 8 from J; bases not matched to a gene: 8. This CDR3 contains 15 residues. The CDR3 loop reads CASSAEREGPDEQFF. DNA of the CDR3: TGCGCCAGCAGTGCCGAGCGGGAGGGCCCCGATGAGCAGTTCTTC.

This chain uses TRBV27 with TRBJ2-7; tentatively, D is TRBD1 (6 bases). The V and J ends lost 2 bases and 3 bases respectively, with 14 bases between them. CDR1 is MNHEY and CDR2 is SMNVEV in the germline V gene (reference sequence). This CDR3 comprises 15 residues. The CDR3 nucleotides are TGTGCCAGCAGTTTAAGAGGGACACGTCTCTACGAGCAGTACTTC. Its translation: CASSLRGTRLYEQYF.

V and J are TRBV13 and TRBJ2-7; 9 bases are a match to TRBD1. CDR1 and CDR2 (germline): PRHDT, FYEKMQ (reference sequence). The CDR3 loop spans 15 amino acids. The junction had 7 bases not matched to a gene; V was cut back by 5 bases and J by 2 bases. This CDR3 is CASSPKGQGTYEQYF. The CDR3 region has the DNA TGTGCCAGCAGCCCCAAGGGACAGGGAACCTACGAGCAGTACTTC.

The chain links TRBV6-1 to TRBJ2-2; TRBD2 aligns across 10 bases. Trimming cost V 2 bases and J 4 bases; bases outside gene matches: 1. Germline CDR1 is MNHNS and CDR2 is SASEGT. CDR3 length equals 15 residues. The CDR3 spells CASSELAGATGELFF. The CDR3 region has the DNA TGTGCCAGCAGTGAACTAGCGGGAGCCACCGGGGAGCTGTTTTTT.

The chain joins TRBV5-1 to TRBJ2-3, with 7 bases identical to TRBD2. CDR3 length: 15 residues. J gave up 0 bases and V 7 bases, and 8 bases lay outside the gene matches. Germline CDR1 reads SGHRS; CDR2 reads YFSETQ. Here the CDR3 reads CASGSSGPSTDTQYF. CDR3 nucleotide sequence: TGCGCCAGCGGGTCTAGCGGTCCTAGCACAGATACGCAGTATTTT.

This chain uses TRBV3-1 (or the pseudogene TRBV3-2) with TRBJ2-7, with 8 bases aligning to TRBD2. V was clipped by 4 bases and J by 9 bases; unmatched bases: 8. The CDR3 loop spans 13 amino acids. CDR1 and CDR2 from the germline V gene are LGHDT and YNNKEL (reference sequence). The CDR3 spells CASSPSNLAGQYF. The CDR3 bases are TGTGCCAGCAGCCCATCGAATCTAGCGGGGCAGTACTTC.

CDR3 in amino acids: CAWSPGTSGTDTQYF. For the CDR3, the DNA is TGTGCCTGGAGTCCAGGGACTAGCGGCACAGATACGCAGTATTTT. The chain is built from TRBV30 and TRBJ2-3, with 10 bases identical to TRBD2. Looked up from germline, CDR1 is GTSNPN and CDR2 is SVGIG (reference sequence). V lost 2 bases to trimming and J lost 1 base; unmatched junction nucleotides: 3. CDR3 length: 15 residues.

The V and J genes are TRBV28 and TRBJ1-5; D uncertain. V was shortened by 4 bases and J by 10 bases, with 20 bases between the two germline ends. Germline CDR1 is MDHEN and CDR2 is SYDVKM. The CDR3 loop spans 15 amino acids. This CDR3 reads CASSSLTSGNLPQHF. CDR3 DNA sequence: TGTGCCAGCAGTTCGCTAACTTCCGGGAACCTACCCCAGCATTTT.